A single sample gave rise to the 17 T cell receptor beta chains below, sequenced in a study of T cells in Graves' hyperthyroidism and ophthalmopathy. RNA transcripts yielded amplified TCR beta CDR3 regions. The TCR CDR3 was amplified in a first-round RT-PCR using the HTBI primer set. TCRdb re-called the multiplex PCR reads with MiXCR, one entry per CDR3 protein. The table records some 550,000 distinct CDR3 sequences, 15% to 20% of them present only once. The sequenced sample consisted of blood. Every receptor here comes from a woman aged 40 to 49 with Graves' ophthalmopathy.

The sample holds many counts of this clonotype. V usage is TRBV20-1 and J usage is TRBJ2-7; 9 bases are a match to TRBD2. Germline assignment: CDR1 DFQATT and CDR2 SNEGSKA (reference sequence). V was clipped by 3 bases and J by 3 bases; unmatched bases: 9. This CDR3 comprises 15 residues. CDR3 sequence (DNA): TGCAGTGCTAGGGTACGCGGGAGGGCCCACTACGAGCAGTACTTC. This codes for CSARVRGRAHYEQYF.

This clonotype was seen a handful of times. CDR3 DNA sequence: TGTGCCAGCAGCCCCTCTATGGGGGGGGGCTACACCTTC. It specifies CASSPSMGGGYTF. The chain couples TRBV7-2 to TRBJ1-2; perhaps TRBD1 as D (5 bases). The CDR3 totals 13 residues. Trimming took off 5 bases at V and 8 bases at J, with 15 bases between the two ends. Germline assignment: CDR1 SGHTA and CDR2 FQGNSA.

The chain employs TRBV6-2 or TRBV6-3 and TRBJ1-3; D gene unclear. The V end was cut by 0 bases, the J end by 0 bases, with 6 bases between. Germline assignment: CDR1 MNHEY and CDR2 SVGEGT. The CDR3 sequence is 15 residues long. As DNA, the CDR3 is TGTGCCAGCAGTTACTCGGGTCCCTCTGGAAACACCATATATTTT. Translation gives CASSYSGPSGNTIYF.

This clonotype has more than one count but fewer than ten. The CDR3 is CASSLATDSSYNSPLHF. CDR3 nucleotide sequence: TGTGCCAGCAGCTTGGCCACAGACAGCTCCTATAATTCACCCCTCCACTTT. The chain recombines TRBV5-6 with TRBJ1-6; D is possibly TRBD1 (5 bases). The CDR3 sequence is 17 residues long. From germline, CDR1 is SGHDT and CDR2 YYEEEE. V was clipped by 0 bases and J by 0 bases, with 10 bases between them.

This clonotype was observed a few times. V and J are TRBV11-2 and TRBJ1-6, with 10 bases identical to TRBD1. Germline loops: CDR1 SGHAT, CDR2 FQNNGV. The CDR3 spans 16 residues. J gave up 5 bases and V 5 bases, and 6 bases lay outside the gene matches. This chain's CDR3 is CASSREDRGNNSPLHF. The DNA for the CDR3 is TGTGCCAGCAGCCGCGAGGACAGGGGGAATAATTCACCCCTCCACTTT.

This clonotype came up a few times. V usage is TRBV4-1 and J usage is TRBJ2-7; the match to TRBD2 covers 8 bases. The V gene end was trimmed by 4 bases and the J gene end by 6 bases; junction bases not matched to a gene: 5. The V gene's germline CDR1 is MGHRA and CDR2 YSYEKL. CDR3 size: 13 residues. The CDR3 coding sequence is TGCGCCAGCAGCCCGGGGGGGACATTCGAGCAGTACTTC. Its protein is CASSPGGTFEQYF.

The chain has TRBV6-1 and TRBJ1-2, with no clear D. V gave up 0 bases and J gave up 4 bases, with 12 bases separating them. The length of the CDR3 is 15 residues. CDR1 is MNHNS, CDR2 SASEGT, per germline. The CDR3 is CASSEARAGIYGYTF. The DNA of the CDR3 is TGTGCCAGCAGTGAAGCTAGGGCGGGAATCTATGGCTACACCTTC.

CDR3: CASRPRTGFSQLTTEAFF. CDR3 DNA sequence: TGCGCCAGCAGACCCCGGACAGGGTTCTCACAACTAACCACTGAAGCTTTCTTT. The V gene is TRBV5-1, the J gene TRBJ1-1; 8 bases are shared with TRBD1. This CDR3 contains 18 residues. Germline lookup yields CDR1 SGHRS and CDR2 YFSETQ. Unmatched junction bases numbered 19, after V lost 5 bases and J lost 4 bases.

This clonotype occurred many times. The chain combines TRBV6-1 with TRBJ1-4, with D possibly TRBD1 on 5 matching bases. CDR3 length equals 16 residues. V lost 2 bases and J 2 bases, leaving 12 bases between the germline ends. Germline CDR1 reads MNHNS; CDR2 reads SASEGT. DNA of the CDR3: TGTGCCAGCAGTGAAAGGCGAGGGGCGACTAATGAAAAACTGTTTTTT. Translation: CASSERRGATNEKLFF.

This clonotype occurred many times. J is TRBJ2-1 and V is TRBV27, with D hard to call. CDR1 is MNHEY and CDR2 is SMNVEV in the germline V gene (reference sequence). Trimming cost V 5 bases and J 0 bases, with 8 bases left between them. CDR3 length: 14 amino acids. CDR3 sequence reads: CASSRRGSYNEQFF. DNA for the CDR3: TGTGCCAGCAGTCGTCGTGGCTCCTACAATGAGCAGTTCTTC.

The V call is TRBV20-1, the J call TRBJ2-7; maybe TRBD2 (7 bases). With 2 bases removed from V and 0 bases from J, the gap between germline ends came to 11 bases. CDR3 size: 14 residues. Germline CDR1 reads DFQATT; CDR2 reads SNEGSKA (reference sequence). CDR3 loop: CSARSGGPSYEQYF. Written as DNA, the CDR3 is TGCAGTGCTAGATCCGGGGGGCCCTCCTACGAGCAGTACTTC.

Ten or more counts support this clonotype. This chain links TRBV20-1 with TRBJ1-1; 9 positions match TRBD1. Trimming cost V 3 bases and J 0 bases; bases outside gene matches: 8. Germline loops: CDR1 DFQATT, CDR2 SNEGSKA (reference sequence). The CDR3 totals 16 residues. The DNA of the CDR3 is TGCAGTGCTAGCACCCCGGGACAGGGCATGAACACTGAAGCTTTCTTT. It specifies CSASTPGQGMNTEAFF.

Ten or more counts support this clonotype. The chain couples TRBV2 to TRBJ1-6, with 9 bases lining up with TRBD1. The CDR3 runs 18 residues. CDR1 is SNHLY, CDR2 FYNNEI, per germline. V lost 4 bases and J lost 0; bases outside the gene matches: 7. CDR3 DNA: TGTGCCAGCAGTGTGACCGGGACAGGGAGCTCCTATAATTCACCCCTCCACTTT. Translating gives CASSVTGTGSSYNSPLHF.

The chain is built from TRBV27 and TRBJ2-7; D is perhaps TRBD1 (5 bases). V gave up 6 bases and J gave up 0 bases, with 12 bases separating them. Germline CDR1 MNHEY, CDR2 SMNVEV (reference sequence). CDR3 length: 14 amino acids. This CDR3 is CASSQQASSYEQYF. In DNA, the CDR3 is TGTGCCAGCAGCCAACAGGCCAGCTCCTACGAGCAGTACTTC.

This clonotype showed up many times. The chain uses TRBV2 and TRBJ2-5, with TRBD1 matching 11 bases. The germline CDR1 and CDR2 sequences are SNHLY and FYNNEI. There are 17 residues in the CDR3. The junction had 14 bases not matched to a gene; V was cut back by 7 bases and J by 4 bases. This chain's CDR3 is CASILLGQGASRETQYF. The CDR3 nucleotides read TGTGCCAGCATTCTCCTCGGACAGGGGGCTTCTCGAGAGACCCAGTACTTC.

The table lists this clonotype with a few counts. The chain carries TRBV6-6 and TRBJ2-5; 8 nucleotides line up with TRBD1. Germline trimming cut 0 bases from V and 0 bases from J; bases unmatched to any gene: 6. This CDR3 is 17 amino acids long. Germline-derived CDR1 and CDR2 are MNHNY and SVGAGI (reference sequence). The CDR3 DNA is TGTGCCAGCAGTTACTCACCGGGACAGGCGAACCAAGAGACCCAGTACTTC. It specifies CASSYSPGQANQETQYF.

This clonotype was counted ten times or more. V and J are TRBV6-1 and TRBJ2-6, with TRBD1 as a possible D gene (6 bases). The germline gives CDR1 MNHNS, CDR2 SASEGT. Trimming pared 5 bases from V and 2 bases from J, leaving 7 bases between. This CDR3 is built from 14 residues. Here the CDR3 DNA reads TGTGCCAGCAGTCCAGGGGCTGGGGCCAACGTCCTGACTTTC. Amino acids: CASSPGAGANVLTF.